The 5 T cell receptor beta chains below all came from one sample that was sequenced in a study of CXCR3-negative and CXCR3-positive naive CD8 T cells. Study results and caveats: Hydrophobicity of TRB CDR3s was greater in CXCR3-positive naive cells than in CXCR3-negative naive cells.

Their antigens are not known. Researchers prepared the TRB cDNA libraries using 5' RACE with UMI labels. TCRdb reprocessed the 5' RACE reads and reports one entry per CDR3 protein, with no DNA. The sample has approximately 89,000 distinct CDR3 sequences, and its top ten clones hold less than 0.6%. The sequenced sample consisted of naive CXCR3+ CD8+ T cells from blood. Subset defined: CD45RO-CCR7+CD27+CD95- naive CD8+ T cells expressing CXCR3 (TNR3+). The receptors derive from a human donor in good health. Some clones in this sample may be carry-over from other donors' samples.

The chain combines TRBV28 with TRBJ1-3; absent DNA, TCRdb's TRBD1 call cannot be checked. The germline V gene encodes CDR1 MDHEN and CDR2 SYDVKM. The CDR3 runs to 14 residues. The chain's CDR3 is CASSLGQTGNTIYF.

The chain couples TRBV6-2 or TRBV6-3 to TRBJ2-1; TCRdb calls TRBD2, which cannot be checked without DNA. Per the germline V gene, CDR1 is MNHEY and CDR2 is SVGEGT. The CDR3 extends over 14 amino acids. This CDR3 reads CASRPTSGREGQFF.

The chain carries TRBV5-1 and TRBJ2-1; the TCRdb D gene call, TRBD2, has no DNA to confirm it. From germline, CDR1 is SGHRS and CDR2 YFSETQ. The CDR3 spans 15 residues. The CDR3 spells CASSPPLAGMGEQFF. The variable domain in full, completed from reference TRBV5-1 and TRBJ2-1, reads KAGVTQTPRYLIKTRGQQVTLSCSPISGHRSVSWYQQTPGQGLQFLFEYFSETQRNKGNFPGRFSGRQFSNSRSEMNVSTLELGDSALYLCASSPPLAGMGEQFFGPGTRLTVL.

This CDR3 is CASSYSGGPGNTIYF. The rearrangement uses TRBV6-5 and TRBJ1-3. This CDR3 region has 15 residues. CDR1 and CDR2 (germline): MNHEY, SVGAGI.

J is TRBJ2-3 and V is TRBV7-2; the TCRdb D gene call, TRBD2, has no DNA to confirm it. This CDR3 has 18 amino acids. Germline-derived CDR1 and CDR2 are SGHTA and FQGNSA. CDR3 sequence: CASSYDPPTSGVTDTQYF.